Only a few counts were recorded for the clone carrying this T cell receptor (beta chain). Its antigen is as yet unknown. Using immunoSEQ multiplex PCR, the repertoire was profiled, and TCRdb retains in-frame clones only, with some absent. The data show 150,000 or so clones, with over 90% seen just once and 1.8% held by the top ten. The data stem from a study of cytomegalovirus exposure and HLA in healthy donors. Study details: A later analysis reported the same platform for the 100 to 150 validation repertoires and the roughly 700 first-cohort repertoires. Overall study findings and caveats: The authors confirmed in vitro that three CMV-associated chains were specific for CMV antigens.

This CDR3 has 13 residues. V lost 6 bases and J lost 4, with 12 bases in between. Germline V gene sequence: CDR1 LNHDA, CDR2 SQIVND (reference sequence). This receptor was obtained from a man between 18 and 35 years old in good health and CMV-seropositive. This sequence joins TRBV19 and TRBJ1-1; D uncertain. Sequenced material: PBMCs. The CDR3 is CASRREVATEAFF. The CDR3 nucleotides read TGTGCCAGTAGAAGGGAGGTGGCCACTGAAGCTTTCTTT. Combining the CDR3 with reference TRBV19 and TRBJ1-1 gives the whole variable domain DGGITQSPKYLFRKEGQNVTLSCEQNLNHDAMYWYRQDPGQGLRLIYYSQIVNDFQKGDIAEGYSVSREKKESFPLTVTSAQKNPTAFYLCASRREVATEAFFGQGTRLTVV.